The present TCR beta chain was sequenced within a study of T cells in Graves' hyperthyroidism and ophthalmopathy. Absence of ophthalmopathy progression within 18 months defined stable Graves' hyperthyroidism. It was uncontrolled infection, other autoimmune disease, pregnancy or lactation that excluded patients. Researchers took RNA transcripts and amplified the TCR beta CDR3 regions from them. In the first-round RT-PCR of the TCR CDR3, the HTBI primer set was used. A single record per CDR3 protein comes from TCRdb applying MiXCR to the multiplex PCR reads. The sample includes about 420,000 distinct CDR3 sequences, 15% to 19% of them seen just once. This clonotype came up many times. This CDR3 contains 19 residues. V gave up 5 bases and J gave up 2 bases, with 27 bases separating them.

Sequenced: blood. The J gene is TRBJ2-5, the V gene TRBV12-3 or TRBV12-4; tentative D call: TRBD2 (6 bases). The receptor was isolated from a woman aged 18-29 years with Graves' hyperthyroidism. Here the CDR3 DNA reads TGTGCCAGCAGTCTGGCCCTCGGGGGATGGAGTATAATTCAAGAGACCCAGTACTTC. This sequence encodes CASSLALGGWSIIQETQYF.